The entry below gives a single TCR beta chain sequence along with its context. Its specificity is unknown. The germline gives CDR1 MNHEY, CDR2 SVGAGI. V lost 5 bases to trimming and J lost 10 bases, with 9 bases between them. This CDR3 has 11 residues. This sample stems from a study of OX40 agonist ivuxolimab in advanced cancers. The repertoire was sequenced with immunoSEQ multiplex PCR; TCRdb's copy has only in-frame clones and lacks some. This sample has tens of thousands of clones, with about 89% found just once. Study-level findings and limits: The expanded peripheral T cells' antigen specificity was not determined.

The TCR sequence derives from an adult with an advanced solid tumor such as melanoma, head and neck, liver or kidney cancer. The input for sequencing was CD4+ or CD8+ T cells sorted from blood, taken in a trial of the OX40 agonist ivuxolimab. The chain joins TRBV6-5 to TRBJ2-1; no clear D. The chain's CDR3 is CASSETREQFF. CDR3 bases: TGTGCCAGCAGTGAAACCCGGGAGCAGTTCTTC.